One sample yielded the 21 T cell receptor beta chains listed below, sequenced in a study of T cells in Graves' hyperthyroidism and ophthalmopathy. RNA transcripts provided the source from which TCR beta CDR3 regions were amplified. The study used the HTBI primer set for a first-round RT-PCR of the TCR CDR3. Using its own MiXCR run on the multiplex PCR reads, TCRdb lists one record per CDR3 protein. This table holds 300,000 to 450,000 distinct CDR3 sequences, roughly 14% found once. The specimen was blood. Receptor source: a woman between 25 and 40 years old with Graves' ophthalmopathy.

This clonotype turned up a few times. Being one base from a much bigger clone, this may be a read error. This rearrangement joins TRBV5-1 to TRBJ1-2; 8 bases line up with TRBD1. This CDR3 has 14 amino acids. Germline values: CDR1 SGHRS, CDR2 YFSETQ. Trimming removed 7 bases from V and 4 bases from J; junction bases left unmatched: 9. The CDR3 bases are TGCGCCAGCGGCATGGACAGGGATGGCTATGGCTACACCTTC. It specifies CASGMDRDGYGYTF.

As for this clonotype: Being one base from a much bigger clone, this may be a read error. The V and J genes are TRBV6-1 and TRBJ2-7, with D unresolved. Germline assignment: CDR1 MNHNS and CDR2 SASEGT. The CDR3 spans 11 residues. CDR3 in DNA: TGTGCCAGCAGTAACTACTACGAGCGGTACTTC. Its translation is CASSNYYERYF.

The genes are TRBV12-3 or TRBV12-4 and TRBJ1-2, with a possible D match to TRBD1 (6 bases). The CDR3 has 17 residues. The V and J ends lost 5 bases and 4 bases respectively, with 23 bases between them. CDR3 nucleotides: TGTGCCAGCAGTCCCCGGGACAAGGCATCAAGAATCTATGGCTACACCTTC. It codes for CASSPRDKASRIYGYTF.

There are many counts of this clonotype. The DNA for the CDR3 is TGCAGTGCTAGTTTTGTAGGCGGCAACGAGCAGTACTTC. Translating gives CSASFVGGNEQYF. This chain uses TRBV20-1 with TRBJ2-7; D uncertain. This CDR3 is built from 13 residues. Trimming removed 3 bases at V and 5 bases at J, with 14 bases between. In germline, CDR1 is DFQATT, CDR2 SNEGSKA (reference sequence).

This clonotype was seen repeatedly, ten times or more. The rearrangement joins TRBV12-3 or TRBV12-4 to TRBJ1-1; the D is unclear. CDR3 length: 11 residues. Trimming pared 6 bases from V and 6 bases from J, leaving 8 bases between. CDR3 amino acids: CASSMEAEAFF. CDR3 sequence (DNA): TGTGCCAGCAGCATGGAAGCTGAAGCTTTCTTT.

This clonotype was counted ten times or more. This chain joins TRBV7-8 and TRBJ2-3, with TRBD2 as a possible D gene (7 bases). Germline CDR1 SGHVS, CDR2 FQNEAQ. V was cut by 1 base and J by 2 bases, with 10 bases left in between. This CDR3 comprises 15 residues. As DNA, the CDR3 is TGTGCCAGCAGCTTAGTGGGGGGGCTCACAGATACGCAGTATTTT. This sequence encodes CASSLVGGLTDTQYF.

This clonotype came up many times. The CDR3 region is CASSSGQINEKLFF. The CDR3 nucleotides read TGTGCCAGCAGCTCGGGACAGATTAATGAAAAACTGTTTTTT. This chain connects TRBV7-8 to TRBJ1-4; the match to TRBD1 covers 7 bases. CDR3 size: 14 residues. V lost 4 bases, J lost 4 bases, and 3 bases stayed unmatched. Germline V CDR1 and CDR2: SGHVS, FQNEAQ.

This clonotype has a handful of counts. The rearrangement uses TRBV6-5 and TRBJ2-5, with TRBD1 as a possible D gene (5 bases). The CDR3 spans 11 residues. From germline, CDR1 is MNHEY and CDR2 SVGAGI. The V gene lost 6 bases and the J gene lost 13 bases, with 15 bases spanning the gap. This CDR3 reads CASRYQGRLYF. The CDR3 DNA follows: TGTGCCAGCAGATATCAGGGCCGCTTGTACTTC.

In its sample, this clonotype was seen a few times. The chain combines TRBV9 with TRBJ2-1, with TRBD2 as a possible D gene (7 bases). V shed 2 bases and J shed 0 bases, with 21 bases lying between them. CDR1 SGDLS and CDR2 YYNGEE come from the germline V gene. The CDR3 length is 19 residues. CDR3 bases: TGTGCCAGCAGCGTGGGCGGGGGCCACGGAAAGAGCTCCTACAATGAGCAGTTCTTC. This encodes CASSVGGGHGKSSYNEQFF.

Many counts were recorded for this clonotype. The genes are TRBV28 and TRBJ2-1; no definite D call. The germline gives CDR1 MDHEN, CDR2 SYDVKM. This CDR3 is built from 13 residues. V lost 5 bases to trimming and J lost 7 bases, with 12 bases between them. The CDR3 reads CASSIGPRNEQFF. CDR3 DNA: TGTGCCAGCAGTATCGGGCCCAGAAATGAGCAGTTCTTC.

The chain links TRBV27 to TRBJ1-4; D is ambiguous. Germline V gene sequence: CDR1 MNHEY, CDR2 SMNVEV (reference sequence). The CDR3 covers 18 residues. V lost 0 bases and J lost 0, with 14 bases in between. In DNA form, the CDR3 reads TGTGCCAGCAGTTTATCGGGCGGAACGATTGCAACTAATGAAAAACTGTTTTTT. It encodes CASSLSGGTIATNEKLFF.

The chain is built from TRBV29-1 and TRBJ2-1; D remains ambiguous. Trimming cost V 4 bases and J 14 bases, with 18 bases left between them. Germline V gene data show CDR1 as SQVTM and CDR2 as ANQGSEA. The CDR3 is 12 residues long. The CDR3 DNA reads TGCAGCGTTGCGGTTGGAGAACAATCTGAGTTCTTC. It specifies CSVAVGEQSEFF.

This clonotype was recorded at least ten times. This chain joins TRBV20-1 and TRBJ1-2; TRBD1 might be the D (5 bases). Germline CDR1 reads DFQATT; CDR2 reads SNEGSKA (reference sequence). V dropped 0 bases and J dropped 8 bases, with 16 bases sitting between them. This CDR3 spans 14 amino acids. CDR3 bases: TGCAGTGCTAGAGACCGGGGGGGAGACGCGGGCTACACCTTC. Its protein is CSARDRGGDAGYTF.

The sample holds many counts of this clonotype. V and J are TRBV24-1 and TRBJ2-1, with 7 bases fitting TRBD2. Germline V gene lookup returns CDR1 KGHDR and CDR2 SFDVKD. The CDR3 has 15 residues. With 4 bases clipped from V and 3 bases from J, the junction kept 5 bases outside the gene matches. CDR3 nucleotides: TGTGCCACCAGTGACCCGCTAGCGGTCTACAATGAGCAGTTCTTC. Its translation: CATSDPLAVYNEQFF.

This clonotype appeared once. One junction end does not reproduce the germline sequence, and a read error may be involved. The CDR3, as DNA: TGTGCCAGCAGTAAAGAGGCCCAGTACTTC. Translating it yields CASSKEAQYF. The chain recombines TRBV12-3 or TRBV12-4 with TRBJ2-5; no clear D gene. CDR3 length: 10 amino acids.

Comments on this clonotype: This sequence may be a read error, since a much larger clone differs from it by one base. The chain carries TRBV7-9 and TRBJ2-5; TRBD1 is a possible D gene (5 bases). Germline CDR1 SEHNR, CDR2 FQNEAQ (reference sequence). The CDR3 runs 16 residues. The CDR3 DNA reads as TGTGCCAGCAGACGAGAGGTGTCAGGGTATCAAGAGACCCAGCACTTC. It yields the protein CASRREVSGYQETQHF.

This clonotype was detected ten times or more. The chain employs TRBV30 and TRBJ1-4; D gene ambiguous. V lost 3 bases to trimming and J lost 0 bases, with 11 bases between them. Germline V CDR1 and CDR2: GTSNPN, SVGIG (reference sequence). CDR3 length equals 15 residues. The CDR3 protein is CAWSPTRATNEKLFF. In DNA form, the CDR3 reads TGTGCCTGGAGCCCGACGAGGGCAACTAATGAAAAACTGTTTTTT.

The chain couples TRBV7-2 to TRBJ2-6, with D maybe TRBD1 (6 bases). This CDR3 is 17 amino acids long. CDR1 and CDR2 (germline): SGHTA, FQGNSA. V was shortened by 1 base and J by 0 bases, with 10 bases between the two germline ends. The CDR3 reads CASSLGGQISGANVLTF. The CDR3, as DNA: TGTGCCAGCAGCTTAGGGGGGCAAATCTCTGGGGCCAACGTCCTGACTTTC.

About this clonotype itself: One base away lies a much larger clone, so this may be a sequencing read error. The chain couples TRBV19 to TRBJ2-5; 9 bases fit TRBD1. Germline loops: CDR1 LNHDA, CDR2 SQIVND (reference sequence). Trimming took 5 bases from V and 5 from J; bases not matched to a gene: 18. The CDR3 consists of 18 residues. CDR3 DNA sequence: TGTGCCAGTAGTGTCTTCGTGGGACAGGGTGTAAATTTGGAGACCCAGTACTTC. This gives the protein CASSVFVGQGVNLETQYF. Drawing the rest from reference TRBV19 and TRBJ2-5, the complete variable domain is DGGITQSPKYLFRKEGQNVTLSCEQNLNHDAMYWYRQDPGQGLRLIYYSQIVNDFQKGDIAEGYSVSREKKESFPLTVTSAQKNPTAFYLCASSVFVGQGVNLETQYFGPGTRLLVL.

This clonotype was seen ten or more times. The chain is built from TRBV5-1 and TRBJ2-1, with D hard to call. Germline V lookup: CDR1 SGHRS, CDR2 YFSETQ. Trimming cost V 0 bases and J 0 bases, with 13 bases left between them. The CDR3 extends over 17 amino acids. CDR3 residues: CASSLVPNPSSYNEQFF. DNA of the CDR3: TGCGCCAGCAGCTTGGTTCCAAACCCCAGCTCCTACAATGAGCAGTTCTTC.

The chain employs TRBV19 and TRBJ1-2; weak D call: TRBD1 (6 bases). CDR1 and CDR2 (germline): LNHDA, SQIVND (reference sequence). Trimming left V 5 bases short and J 7 bases short, with 11 bases between. This CDR3 has 12 residues. This CDR3 is CASSSGASGYTF. The CDR3 DNA sequence: TGTGCCAGTAGTTCGGGGGCCAGTGGCTACACCTTC.